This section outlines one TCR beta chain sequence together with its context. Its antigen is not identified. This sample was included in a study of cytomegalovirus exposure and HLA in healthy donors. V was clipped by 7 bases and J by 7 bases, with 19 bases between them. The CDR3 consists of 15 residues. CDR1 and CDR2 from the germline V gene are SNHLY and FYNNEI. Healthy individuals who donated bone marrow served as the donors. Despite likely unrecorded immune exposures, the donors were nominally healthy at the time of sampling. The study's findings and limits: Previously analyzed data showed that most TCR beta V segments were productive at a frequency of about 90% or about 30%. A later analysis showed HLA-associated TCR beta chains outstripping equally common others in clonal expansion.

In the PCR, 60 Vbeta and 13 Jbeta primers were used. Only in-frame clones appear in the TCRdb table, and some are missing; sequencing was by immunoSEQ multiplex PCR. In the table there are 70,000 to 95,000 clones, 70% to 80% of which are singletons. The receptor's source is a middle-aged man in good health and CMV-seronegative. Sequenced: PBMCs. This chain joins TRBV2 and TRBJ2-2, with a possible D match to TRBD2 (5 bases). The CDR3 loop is CASKKDSLFGGELFF. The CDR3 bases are TGTGCCAGCAAGAAGGACTCACTCTTCGGCGGGGAGCTGTTTTTT.